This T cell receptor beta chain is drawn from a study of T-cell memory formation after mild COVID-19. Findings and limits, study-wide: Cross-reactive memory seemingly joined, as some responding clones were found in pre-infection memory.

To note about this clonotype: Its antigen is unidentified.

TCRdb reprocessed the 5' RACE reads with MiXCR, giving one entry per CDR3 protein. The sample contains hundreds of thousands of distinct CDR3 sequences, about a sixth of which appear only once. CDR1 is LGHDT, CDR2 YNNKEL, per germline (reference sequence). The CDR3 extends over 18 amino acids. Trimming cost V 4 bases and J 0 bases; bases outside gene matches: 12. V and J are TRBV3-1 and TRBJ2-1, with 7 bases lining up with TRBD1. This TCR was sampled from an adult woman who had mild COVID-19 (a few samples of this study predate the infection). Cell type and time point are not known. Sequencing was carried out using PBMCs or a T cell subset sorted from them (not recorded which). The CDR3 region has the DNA TGTGCCAGCAGCCCCGGCAGGGGGTACGCCTTCTCCTACAATGAGCAGTTCTTC. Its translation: CASSPGRGYAFSYNEQFF.